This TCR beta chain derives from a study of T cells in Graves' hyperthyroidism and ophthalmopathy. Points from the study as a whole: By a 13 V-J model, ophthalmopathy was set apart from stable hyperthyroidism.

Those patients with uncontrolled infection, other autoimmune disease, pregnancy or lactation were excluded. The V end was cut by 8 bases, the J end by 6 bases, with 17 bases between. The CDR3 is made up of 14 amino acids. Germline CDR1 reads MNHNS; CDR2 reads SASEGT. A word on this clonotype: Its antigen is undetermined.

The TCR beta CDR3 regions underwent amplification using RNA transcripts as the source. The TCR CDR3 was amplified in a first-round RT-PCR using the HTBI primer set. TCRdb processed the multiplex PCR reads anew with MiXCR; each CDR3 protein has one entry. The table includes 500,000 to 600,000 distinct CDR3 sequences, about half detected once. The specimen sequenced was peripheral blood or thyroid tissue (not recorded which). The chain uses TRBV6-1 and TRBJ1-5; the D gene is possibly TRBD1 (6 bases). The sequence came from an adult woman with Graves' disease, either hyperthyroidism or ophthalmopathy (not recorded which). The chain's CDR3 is CASRDSGVGQPQHF. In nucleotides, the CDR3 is TGTGCCAGCCGGGACTCAGGGGTTGGTCAGCCCCAGCATTTT.